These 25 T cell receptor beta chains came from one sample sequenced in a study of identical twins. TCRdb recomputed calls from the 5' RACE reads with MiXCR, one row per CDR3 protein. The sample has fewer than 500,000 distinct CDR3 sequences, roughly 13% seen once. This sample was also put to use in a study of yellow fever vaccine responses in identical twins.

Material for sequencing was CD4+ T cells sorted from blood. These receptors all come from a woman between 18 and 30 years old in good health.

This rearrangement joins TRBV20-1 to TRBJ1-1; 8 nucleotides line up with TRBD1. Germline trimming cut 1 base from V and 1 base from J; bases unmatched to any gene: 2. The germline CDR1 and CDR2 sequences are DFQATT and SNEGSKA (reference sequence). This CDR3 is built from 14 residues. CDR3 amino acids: CSARGTGRNTEAFF. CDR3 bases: TGCAGTGCTAGAGGGACAGGGCGGAACACTGAAGCTTTCTTT.

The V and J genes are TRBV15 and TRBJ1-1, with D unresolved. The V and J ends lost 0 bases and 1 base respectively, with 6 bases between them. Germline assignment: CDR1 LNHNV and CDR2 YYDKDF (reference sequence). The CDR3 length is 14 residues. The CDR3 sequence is CATSRDLPNTEAFF. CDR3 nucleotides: TGTGCCACCAGCAGAGATCTTCCGAACACTGAAGCTTTCTTT. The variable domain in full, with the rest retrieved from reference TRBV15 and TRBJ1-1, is DAMVIQNPRYQVTQFGKPVTLSCSQTLNHNVMYWYQQKSSQAPKLLFHYYDKDFNNEADTPDNFQSRRPNTSFCFLDIRSPGLGDTAMYLCATSRDLPNTEAFFGQGTRLTVV.

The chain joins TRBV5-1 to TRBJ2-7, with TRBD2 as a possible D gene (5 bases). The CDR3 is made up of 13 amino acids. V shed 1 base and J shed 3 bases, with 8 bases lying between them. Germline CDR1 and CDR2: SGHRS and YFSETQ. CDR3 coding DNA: TGCGCCAGCAGCTTGACTAGGAACTACGAGCAGTACTTC. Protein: CASSLTRNYEQYF.

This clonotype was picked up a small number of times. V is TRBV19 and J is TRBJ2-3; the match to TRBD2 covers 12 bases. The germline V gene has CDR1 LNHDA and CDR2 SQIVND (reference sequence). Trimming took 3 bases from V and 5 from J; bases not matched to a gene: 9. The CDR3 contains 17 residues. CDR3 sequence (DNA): TGTGCCAGTAGTATTAACCGACTAGCGGGAGTAGGAGATACGCAGTATTTT. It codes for CASSINRLAGVGDTQYF.

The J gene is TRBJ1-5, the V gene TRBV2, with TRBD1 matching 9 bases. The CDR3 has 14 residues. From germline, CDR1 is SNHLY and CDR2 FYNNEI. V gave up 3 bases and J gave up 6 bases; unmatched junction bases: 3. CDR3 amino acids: CASSEDRGGQPQHF. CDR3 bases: TGTGCCAGCAGTGAGGACAGGGGAGGTCAGCCCCAGCATTTT.

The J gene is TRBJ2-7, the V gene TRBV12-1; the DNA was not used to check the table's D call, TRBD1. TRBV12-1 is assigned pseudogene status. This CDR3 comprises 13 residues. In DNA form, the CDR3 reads TGTGCCAGCAGCTTTGGACAGGTTTACGAGCAGTACTTC. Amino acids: CASSFGQVYEQYF.

CDR3 in DNA: TGTGCCAGCAGCCTCGGGGGGAGCGGAATTTATGGCTACACCTTC. Its protein is CASSLGGSGIYGYTF. This chain uses TRBV7-2 with TRBJ1-2; D is possibly TRBD1 (5 bases). The CDR3 runs 15 residues. Germline V CDR1 and CDR2: SGHTA, FQGNSA. The V end lost 5 bases, the J end lost 5 bases, and 18 bases lay between the germline ends.

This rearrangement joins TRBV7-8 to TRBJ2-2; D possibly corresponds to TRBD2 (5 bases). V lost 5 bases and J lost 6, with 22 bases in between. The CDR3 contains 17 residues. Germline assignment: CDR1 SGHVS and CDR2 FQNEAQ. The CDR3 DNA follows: TGTGCCAGCAGCACACAGACGAGGGAGTGGCTGGCCGGGGAGCTGTTTTTT. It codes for CASSTQTREWLAGELFF. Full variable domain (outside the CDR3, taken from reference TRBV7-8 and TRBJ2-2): GAGVSQSPRYKVAKRGQDVALRCDPISGHVSLFWYQQALGQGPEFLTYFQNEAQLDKSGLPSDRFFAERPEGSVSTLKIQRTQQEDSAVYLCASSTQTREWLAGELFFGEGSRLTVL.

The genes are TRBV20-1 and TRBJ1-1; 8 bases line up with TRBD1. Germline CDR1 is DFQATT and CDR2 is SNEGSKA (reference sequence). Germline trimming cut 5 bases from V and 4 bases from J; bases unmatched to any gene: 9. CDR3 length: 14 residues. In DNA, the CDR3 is TGCAGTGCTTTACGGACAGGGCGGACCACTGAAGCTTTCTTT. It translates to CSALRTGRTTEAFF.

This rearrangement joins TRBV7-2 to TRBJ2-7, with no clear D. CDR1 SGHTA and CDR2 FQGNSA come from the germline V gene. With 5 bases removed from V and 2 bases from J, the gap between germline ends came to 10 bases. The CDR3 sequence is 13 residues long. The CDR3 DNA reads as TGTGCCAGCAGCCTTCTCGGCGCCTACGAGCAGTACTTC. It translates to CASSLLGAYEQYF.

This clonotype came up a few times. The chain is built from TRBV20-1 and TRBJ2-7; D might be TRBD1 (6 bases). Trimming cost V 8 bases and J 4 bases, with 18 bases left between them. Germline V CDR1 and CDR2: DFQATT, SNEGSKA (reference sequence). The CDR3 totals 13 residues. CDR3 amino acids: CSTRQEPFYEQYF. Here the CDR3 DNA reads TGCAGTACACGACAGGAACCTTTTTACGAGCAGTACTTC.

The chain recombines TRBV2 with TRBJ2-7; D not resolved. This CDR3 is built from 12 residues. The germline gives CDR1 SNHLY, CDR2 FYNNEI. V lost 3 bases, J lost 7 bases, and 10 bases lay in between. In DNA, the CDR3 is TGTGCCAGCAGTGACTCCATTGGGGAGCAGTACTTC. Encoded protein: CASSDSIGEQYF.

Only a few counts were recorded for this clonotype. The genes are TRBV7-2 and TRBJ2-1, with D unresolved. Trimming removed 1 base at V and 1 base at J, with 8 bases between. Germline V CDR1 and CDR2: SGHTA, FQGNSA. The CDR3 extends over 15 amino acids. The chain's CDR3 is CASSLGARSYNEQFF. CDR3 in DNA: TGTGCCAGCAGCTTAGGGGCTCGTTCCTACAATGAGCAGTTCTTC.

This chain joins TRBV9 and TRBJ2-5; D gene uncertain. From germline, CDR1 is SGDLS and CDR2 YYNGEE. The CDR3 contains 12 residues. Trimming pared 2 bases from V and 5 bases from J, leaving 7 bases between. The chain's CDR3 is CASSVVVETQYF. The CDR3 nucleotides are TGTGCCAGCAGCGTCGTAGTGGAGACCCAGTACTTC.

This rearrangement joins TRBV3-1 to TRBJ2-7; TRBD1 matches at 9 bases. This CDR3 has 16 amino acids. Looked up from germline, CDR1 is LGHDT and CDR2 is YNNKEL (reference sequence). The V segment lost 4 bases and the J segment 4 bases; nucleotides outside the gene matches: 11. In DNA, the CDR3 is TGTGCCAGCAGCCTTGATATCGGGACAGGGCTATACGAGCAGTACTTC. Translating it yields CASSLDIGTGLYEQYF.

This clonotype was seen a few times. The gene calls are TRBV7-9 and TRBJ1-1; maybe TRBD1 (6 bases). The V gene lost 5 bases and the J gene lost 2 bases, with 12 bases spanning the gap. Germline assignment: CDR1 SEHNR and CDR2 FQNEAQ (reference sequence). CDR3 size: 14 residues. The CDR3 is CASSLQDSNTEAFF. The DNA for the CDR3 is TGTGCCAGCAGCCTCCAGGACAGTAACACTGAAGCTTTCTTT.

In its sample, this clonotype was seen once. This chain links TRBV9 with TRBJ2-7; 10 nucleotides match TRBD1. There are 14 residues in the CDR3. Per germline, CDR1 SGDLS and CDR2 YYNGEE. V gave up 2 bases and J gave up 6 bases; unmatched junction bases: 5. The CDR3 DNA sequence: TGTGCCAGCAGCGTTACCGGGACAGGGGTCGAGCAGTACTTC. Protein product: CASSVTGTGVEQYF.

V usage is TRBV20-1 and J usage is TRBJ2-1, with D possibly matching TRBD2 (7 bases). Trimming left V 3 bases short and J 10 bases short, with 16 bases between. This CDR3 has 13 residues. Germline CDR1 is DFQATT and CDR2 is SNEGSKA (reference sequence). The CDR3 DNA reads TGCAGTGCTAGTGGGGGGGCAGTTAGGGAGCAGTTCTTC. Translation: CSASGGAVREQFF.

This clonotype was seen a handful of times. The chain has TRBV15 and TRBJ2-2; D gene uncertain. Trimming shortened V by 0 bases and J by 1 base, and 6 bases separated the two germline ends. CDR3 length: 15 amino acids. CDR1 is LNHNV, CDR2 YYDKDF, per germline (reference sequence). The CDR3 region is CATSRDLRNTGELFF. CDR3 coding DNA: TGTGCCACCAGCAGAGATTTGCGGAACACCGGGGAGCTGTTTTTT.

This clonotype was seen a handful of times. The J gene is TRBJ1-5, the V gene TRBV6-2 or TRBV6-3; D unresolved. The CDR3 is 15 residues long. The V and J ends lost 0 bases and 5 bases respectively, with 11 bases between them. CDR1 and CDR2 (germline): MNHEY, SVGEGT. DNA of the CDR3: TGTGCCAGCAGTTACTCCACTAGGGTATATCAGCCCCAGCATTTT. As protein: CASSYSTRVYQPQHF.

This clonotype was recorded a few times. CDR3 amino acids: CSAARLAGGSYNEQFF. The CDR3 DNA is TGCAGTGCTGCGAGACTAGCGGGGGGGTCCTACAATGAGCAGTTCTTC. The chain links TRBV20-1 to TRBJ2-1, with TRBD2 matching over 14 bases. The length of the CDR3 is 16 residues. The V segment lost 5 bases and the J segment 1 base; nucleotides outside the gene matches: 4. CDR1 and CDR2 from the germline V gene are DFQATT and SNEGSKA (reference sequence).

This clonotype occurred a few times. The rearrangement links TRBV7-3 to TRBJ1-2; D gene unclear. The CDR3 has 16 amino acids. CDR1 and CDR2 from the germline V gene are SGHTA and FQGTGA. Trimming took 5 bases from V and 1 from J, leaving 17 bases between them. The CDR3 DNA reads TGTGCCAGCAGCCCTTTTCCGGGCTTATTTAACTATGGCTACACCTTC. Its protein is CASSPFPGLFNYGYTF.

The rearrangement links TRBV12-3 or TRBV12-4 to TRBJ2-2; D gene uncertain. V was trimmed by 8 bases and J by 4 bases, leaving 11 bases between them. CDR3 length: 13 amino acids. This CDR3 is CASLMAGTGELFF. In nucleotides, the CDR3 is TGTGCCAGCTTAATGGCAGGCACCGGGGAGCTGTTTTTT.

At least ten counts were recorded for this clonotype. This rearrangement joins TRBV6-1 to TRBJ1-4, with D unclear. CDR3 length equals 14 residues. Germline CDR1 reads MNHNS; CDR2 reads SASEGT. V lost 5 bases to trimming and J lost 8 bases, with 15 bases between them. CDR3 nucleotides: TGTGCCAGCAGTCCGGGGAGGCGGGAAGAAAAACTGTTTTTT. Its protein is CASSPGRREEKLFF.

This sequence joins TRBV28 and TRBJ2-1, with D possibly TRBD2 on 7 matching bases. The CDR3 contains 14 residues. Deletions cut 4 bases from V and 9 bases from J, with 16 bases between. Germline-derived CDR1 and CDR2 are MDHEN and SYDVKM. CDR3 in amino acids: CASSSKREGGEQFF. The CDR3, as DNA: TGTGCCAGCAGTTCCAAGCGGGAAGGGGGTGAGCAGTTCTTC.